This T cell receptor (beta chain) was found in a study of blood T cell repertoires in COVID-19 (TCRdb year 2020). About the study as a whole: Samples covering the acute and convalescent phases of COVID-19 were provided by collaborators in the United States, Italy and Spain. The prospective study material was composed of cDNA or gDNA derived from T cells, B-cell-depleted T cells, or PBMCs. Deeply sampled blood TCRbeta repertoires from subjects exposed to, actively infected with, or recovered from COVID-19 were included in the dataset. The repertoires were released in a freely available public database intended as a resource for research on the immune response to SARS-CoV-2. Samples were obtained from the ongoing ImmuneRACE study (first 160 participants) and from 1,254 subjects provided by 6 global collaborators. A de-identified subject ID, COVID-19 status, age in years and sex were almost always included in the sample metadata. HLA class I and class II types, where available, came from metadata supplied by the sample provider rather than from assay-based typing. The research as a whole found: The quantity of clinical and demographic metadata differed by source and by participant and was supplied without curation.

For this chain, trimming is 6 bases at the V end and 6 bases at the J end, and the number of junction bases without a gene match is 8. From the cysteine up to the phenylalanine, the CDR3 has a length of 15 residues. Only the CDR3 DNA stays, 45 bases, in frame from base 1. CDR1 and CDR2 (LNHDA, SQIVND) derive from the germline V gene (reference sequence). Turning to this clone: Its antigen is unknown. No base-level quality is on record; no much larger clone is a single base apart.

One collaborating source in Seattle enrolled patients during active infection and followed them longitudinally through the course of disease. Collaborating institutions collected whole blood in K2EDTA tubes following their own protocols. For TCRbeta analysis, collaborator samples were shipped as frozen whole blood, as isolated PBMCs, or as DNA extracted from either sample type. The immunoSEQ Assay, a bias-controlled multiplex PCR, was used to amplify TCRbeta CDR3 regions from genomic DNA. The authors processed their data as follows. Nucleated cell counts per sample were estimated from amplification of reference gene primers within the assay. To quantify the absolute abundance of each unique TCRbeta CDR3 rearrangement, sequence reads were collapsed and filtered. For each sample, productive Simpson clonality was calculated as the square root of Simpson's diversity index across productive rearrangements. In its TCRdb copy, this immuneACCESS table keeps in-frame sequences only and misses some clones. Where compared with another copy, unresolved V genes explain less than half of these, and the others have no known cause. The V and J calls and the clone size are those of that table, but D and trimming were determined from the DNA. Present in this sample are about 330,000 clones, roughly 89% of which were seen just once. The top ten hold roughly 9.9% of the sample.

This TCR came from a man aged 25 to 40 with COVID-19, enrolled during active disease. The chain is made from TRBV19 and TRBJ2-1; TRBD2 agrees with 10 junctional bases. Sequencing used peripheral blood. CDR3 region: CASSVLAGESNEQFF. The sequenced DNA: TGTGCCAGTAGCGTTCTAGCGGGAGAAAGCAATGAGCAGTTCTTC.